Following are 26 T cell receptor beta chains from one sample sequenced in a study of cytomegalovirus exposure and HLA in healthy donors (dated by TCRdb to about 2017). Library creation used the immunoSEQ multiplex PCR assay. A mixture of 60 forward primers for TCR Vbeta segments and 13 reverse primers for TCR Jbeta segments was used in the multiplex PCR. Sourced from immuneACCESS, this table was stored by TCRdb with only in-frame sequences that have V and J called. A share of the clones is absent; for the studies checked, an unresolved V gene accounts for under half, and the remainder has no known explanation. Counted in this sample were under 200,000 clones; around 82% of them appeared once. The top ten clones comprise approximately 0.25% of the sample. The sequenced sample was PBMCs. Source of these receptors: a boy younger than 18 in good health and CMV-seronegative.

This chain uses TRBV18 with TRBJ1-1; D may be TRBD1 (5 bases). Per germline, CDR1 KGHSH and CDR2 LQKENI. The CDR3 spans 15 residues. Trimming stripped 2 bases from V and 4 bases from J, with 14 bases between. The CDR3 DNA reads as TGTGCCAGCTCACCAAAAGACGCAGGGCTCACTGAAGCTTTCTTT. It translates to CASSPKDAGLTEAFF.

This clone was observed once. The rearrangement links TRBV5-4 to TRBJ2-3, with 10 positions matching TRBD2. Germline loops: CDR1 SGHNT, CDR2 YYREEE (reference sequence). Unmatched junction bases numbered 5, after V lost 0 bases and J lost 4 bases. The CDR3 runs to 16 residues. CDR3 amino acids: CASSLAERGGSDTQYF. The CDR3 DNA follows: TGTGCCAGCAGCTTGGCCGAGCGGGGGGGATCAGATACGCAGTATTTT. Full variable domain (rest looked up from reference TRBV5-4 and TRBJ2-3): ETGVTQSPTHLIKTRGQQVTLRCSSQSGHNTVSWYQQALGQGPQFIFQYYREEENGRGNFPPRFSGLQFPNYSSELNVNALELDDSALYLCASSLAERGGSDTQYFGPGTRLTVL.

The gene calls are TRBV11-3 and TRBJ1-6; D not certain. From germline, CDR1 is SGHNT and CDR2 YENEEA. Trimming stripped 2 bases from V and 8 bases from J, with 7 bases between. The CDR3 runs to 13 residues. CDR3 residues: CASSLSRDSPLHF. The CDR3 DNA is TGTGCCAGCAGCTTATCCCGGGATTCACCCCTCCACTTT.

This clone was counted once. The rearrangement uses TRBV28 and TRBJ2-5; TRBD2 agrees at 11 bases. Losses at the gene ends were 2 bases for V and 5 bases for J; bases not matched to a gene: 10. CDR3 length: 17 amino acids. Germline values: CDR1 MDHEN, CDR2 SYDVKM. The CDR3 nucleotides read TGTGCCAGCAGTTTAGGACTAGCGGGCCCAACAGGGGAGACCCAGTACTTC. Translated: CASSLGLAGPTGETQYF.

The chain has TRBV7-9 and TRBJ2-1; TRBD1 aligns across 10 bases. Losses at the gene ends were 6 bases for V and 6 bases for J; bases not matched to a gene: 8. The germline CDR1 and CDR2 sequences are SEHNR and FQNEAQ (reference sequence). CDR3 length: 15 residues. This CDR3 is CASSHRDRGVNEQFF. In DNA, the CDR3 is TGTGCCAGCAGTCATCGGGACAGGGGCGTCAATGAGCAGTTCTTC.

This clone was counted only a few times. V and J are TRBV25-1 and TRBJ1-1; 7 nucleotides align to TRBD1. Germline assignment: CDR1 MGHDK and CDR2 SYGVNS. V was clipped by 6 bases and J by 5 bases; unmatched bases: 3. This CDR3 is built from 12 residues. The CDR3, as DNA: TGTGCCAGCAGCAACAGGGGTACTGAAGCTTTCTTT. Translated: CASSNRGTEAFF.

The CDR3 here is CASSADIGQPQHF. The CDR3 DNA sequence: TGTGCCAGCAGCGCGGACATCGGTCAGCCCCAGCATTTT. The genes are TRBV11-2 and TRBJ1-5, with D possibly TRBD1 on 5 matching bases. This CDR3 has 13 residues. The germline CDR1 and CDR2 sequences are SGHAT and FQNNGV. V lost 5 bases, J lost 6 bases, and 11 bases lay in between.

V usage is TRBV6-4 and J usage is TRBJ2-1, with 8 bases matching TRBD1. The junction had 4 bases not matched to a gene; V was cut back by 5 bases and J by 10 bases. Germline-derived CDR1 and CDR2 are MRHNA and SNTAGT. The CDR3 runs to 12 residues. The CDR3 sequence: CASSPGQGEQFF. The CDR3 DNA reads TGTGCCAGCAGTCCCGGACAGGGCGAGCAGTTCTTC.

The V call is TRBV5-1, the J call TRBJ2-5; 7 bases line up with TRBD2. Germline CDR1 is SGHRS and CDR2 is YFSETQ. After removal of 4 bases from V and 5 bases from J, the junction contained 8 bases not matched to a gene. This CDR3 contains 14 residues. CDR3 sequence: CASSPGGGRETQYF. For the CDR3, the DNA is TGCGCCAGCAGCCCGGGAGGCGGACGGGAGACCCAGTACTTC.

This clone was observed a few times. The rearrangement links TRBV7-9 to TRBJ2-3, with 11 bases identical to TRBD2. The CDR3 has 17 amino acids. With 3 bases clipped from V and 2 bases from J, the junction kept 7 bases outside the gene matches. In germline, CDR1 is SEHNR, CDR2 FQNEAQ (reference sequence). The CDR3 sequence: CASSLPIAGGLTDTQYF. The CDR3 coding sequence is TGTGCCAGCAGCTTGCCCATAGCGGGGGGGCTCACAGATACGCAGTATTTT. The full variable domain, rest sourced from reference TRBV7-9 and TRBJ2-3, is DTGVSQNPRHKITKRGQNVTFRCDPISEHNRLYWYRQTLGQGPEFLTYFQNEAQLEKSRLLSDRFSAERPKGSFSTLEIQRTEQGDSAMYLCASSLPIAGGLTDTQYFGPGTRLTVL.

CDR3: CASSATGAGLQLDEQFF. The CDR3 bases are TGTGCCAGCAGCGCGACCGGAGCGGGGCTTCAATTGGATGAGCAGTTCTTC. This chain links TRBV9 with TRBJ2-1; 7 bases are shared with TRBD2. The CDR3 has 17 amino acids. Losses at the gene ends were 3 bases for V and 8 bases for J; bases not matched to a gene: 17. In germline, CDR1 is SGDLS, CDR2 YYNGEE.

This chain connects TRBV4-3 to TRBJ1-4, with 12 bases aligning to TRBD1. The CDR3 sequence is 16 residues long. The J segment lost 8 bases and the V segment lost 3 bases, leaving 7 bases of the junction unmatched. Germline CDR1 LGHNA, CDR2 YSLEER. CDR3 amino acids: CASSHGTGGAGEKLFF. The CDR3, as DNA: TGCGCCAGCAGCCACGGGACAGGGGGCGCTGGGGAAAAACTGTTTTTT.

With regard to this clone: The junction departs from germline at one end; a sequencing error may be responsible. The genes are TRBV27 and TRBJ2-1, with 13 bases identical to TRBD2. Germline V gene sequence: CDR1 MNHEY, CDR2 SMNVEV (reference sequence). This CDR3 spans 14 amino acids. In DNA form, the CDR3 reads TGTGCCAGCACTTTACTAGCGGGAGGGAATGAGCAGTTCTTC. Protein: CASTLLAGGNEQFF.

The rearrangement uses TRBV11-1 and TRBJ1-1; perhaps TRBD1 as D (5 bases). The CDR3 sequence is 12 residues long. Between the trimmed V and J ends, which lost 11 bases and 1 base, there was a span of 11 bases. The germline V gene encodes CDR1 SGHAT and CDR2 FQDESV (reference sequence). Written as DNA, the CDR3 is TGTGCCCCGGACATTAGGAACACTGAAGCTTTCTTT. Protein sequence: CAPDIRNTEAFF. The full variable domain, its missing parts supplied by reference TRBV11-1 and TRBJ1-1, is EAEVAQSPRYKITEKSQAVAFWCDPISGHATLYWYRQILGQGPELLVQFQDESVVDDSQLPKDRFSAERLKGVDSTLKIQPAELGDSAMYLCAPDIRNTEAFFGQGTRLTVV.

This clone has a single count. The V call is TRBV10-3, the J call TRBJ1-5; perhaps TRBD1 as D (6 bases). CDR1 is ENHRY, CDR2 SYGVKD, per germline. CDR3 size: 15 residues. V gave up 2 bases and J gave up 6 bases, with 14 bases separating them. The CDR3 nucleotides are TGTGCCATCAGTGAGCGGTCAGGGGTTCGTCAGCCCCAGCATTTT. Translating gives CAISERSGVRQPQHF.

This sequence joins TRBV2 and TRBJ2-3; 7 bases agree with TRBD1. Germline V lookup: CDR1 SNHLY, CDR2 FYNNEI. The CDR3 covers 15 residues. Trimming at V came to 6 bases and at J to 2 bases, leaving 8 bases not matched to a gene. The CDR3 region has the DNA TGTGCCAGCAGACTAGGGACAGCCTTCACAGATACGCAGTATTTT. Encoded protein: CASRLGTAFTDTQYF.

V usage is TRBV4-3 and J usage is TRBJ1-2; possibly TRBD1 for D (6 bases). The germline CDR1 and CDR2 sequences are LGHNA and YSLEER. This CDR3 has 16 amino acids. Between the trimmed V and J ends, which lost 1 base and 5 bases, there was a span of 17 bases. The CDR3 here is CASSQGVRGGWYGYTF. The CDR3 DNA sequence: TGCGCCAGCAGCCAAGGCGTCCGGGGGGGCTGGTATGGCTACACCTTC.

This clone came up a few times. This chain uses TRBV5-1 with TRBJ1-2; 9 bases map to TRBD1. Germline CDR1 reads SGHRS; CDR2 reads YFSETQ. V gave up 4 bases and J gave up 3 bases; unmatched junction bases: 4. The CDR3 is made up of 14 amino acids. The chain's CDR3 is CASSPTGGDYGYTF. The CDR3 region has the DNA TGCGCCAGCAGCCCCACAGGGGGCGACTATGGCTACACCTTC.

The chain recombines TRBV9 with TRBJ1-4; 9 bases are shared with TRBD1. This CDR3 is 14 amino acids long. Germline V gives CDR1 SGDLS, CDR2 YYNGEE. The V and J ends lost 6 bases and 5 bases, in that order; junction bases with no gene match: 5. This CDR3 reads CASKKQGANEKLFF. The CDR3 bases are TGTGCCAGCAAAAAACAGGGGGCGAATGAAAAACTGTTTTTT.

The gene calls are TRBV9 and TRBJ2-1; maybe TRBD2 (5 bases). Germline V CDR1 and CDR2: SGDLS, YYNGEE. The CDR3 is made up of 16 amino acids. Between the trimmed V and J ends, which lost 3 bases and 4 bases, there was a span of 17 bases. The CDR3 spells CASSGGAVTWYNEQFF. CDR3 in DNA: TGTGCCAGCAGCGGAGGAGCGGTCACCTGGTACAATGAGCAGTTCTTC.

The rearrangement joins TRBV9 to TRBJ2-7, with D possibly matching TRBD2 (6 bases). The CDR3 totals 14 residues. The germline V gene encodes CDR1 SGDLS and CDR2 YYNGEE. V was pared by 5 bases and J by 5 bases, with 17 bases between. The DNA for the CDR3 is TGTGCCAGCAGTCCAGACGTCCCTAGCGACGAGCAGTACTTC. Translating it yields CASSPDVPSDEQYF.

The chain employs TRBV9 and TRBJ2-7, with D possibly being TRBD2 (6 bases). This CDR3 contains 15 residues. V dropped 2 bases and J dropped 9 bases, with 21 bases sitting between them. The germline V gene has CDR1 SGDLS and CDR2 YYNGEE. The CDR3 nucleotides read TGTGCCAGCAGCGTGGGCGGGACTGGGACCTTCGTGCAGTACTTC. It is translated as CASSVGGTGTFVQYF.

The rearrangement joins TRBV4-3 to TRBJ2-7; D uncertain. V lost 1 base and J 1 base, leaving 5 bases between the germline ends. CDR1 LGHNA and CDR2 YSLEER come from the germline V gene. This CDR3 comprises 13 residues. CDR3 residues: CASSQVLSYEQYF. CDR3 DNA: TGCGCCAGCAGCCAAGTCTTGTCCTACGAGCAGTACTTC.

The gene calls are TRBV7-8 and TRBJ2-1; 12 nucleotides agree with TRBD2. V shed 4 bases and J 4 bases; nucleotides not matched to a gene: 2. The CDR3 sequence is 15 residues long. Germline CDR1 reads SGHVS; CDR2 reads FQNEAQ. CDR3 loop: CASSSTSGGYNEQFF. The CDR3 nucleotides read TGTGCCAGCAGCTCCACTAGCGGGGGGTACAATGAGCAGTTCTTC.

As DNA, the CDR3 is TGCGCCAGCAGCTCCGGGACAGGGTATAACGAGCAGTACTTC. Its translation: CASSSGTGYNEQYF. V is TRBV5-1 and J is TRBJ2-7, with 9 bases fitting TRBD1. J lost 5 bases, V lost 3 bases, and 6 bases had no gene match. CDR1 SGHRS and CDR2 YFSETQ come from the germline V gene. The CDR3 runs to 14 residues.

The chain recombines TRBV9 with TRBJ2-7, with D perhaps TRBD2 (6 bases). Germline CDR1 reads SGDLS; CDR2 reads YYNGEE. This CDR3 spans 14 amino acids. Trimming took 2 bases from V and 5 from J, leaving 14 bases between them. Written as DNA, the CDR3 is TGTGCCAGCAGCGTGGGGGGAGCTGGGGACGAGCAGTACTTC. This translates into CASSVGGAGDEQYF.